These T cell receptor beta chains were read from a single sample in a study of blood T cells in healthy people across ages. Using its own MiXCR run on the 5' RACE reads, TCRdb lists one record per CDR3 protein. The table lists 850,000 to 1,000,000 distinct CDR3 sequences, roughly 52% of them singletons. Sample: blood. These receptors were taken from a man aged 25-45 years in good health. The CDR3 runs from the conserved cysteine through the conserved F or W. The D gene is left open where the match is weak. Only part of the rows carry a size: once, few, many, or a class if the clone is expanded.

clone_size d_call j_call v_call cdr3_aa cdr3_nt
few NA TRBJ2-4 TRBV12-3/TRBV12-4 CASSLAGQGKNIQYF TGTGCCAGCAGTTTAGCGGGGCAGGGCAAAAACATTCAGTACTTC
NA TRBD1 TRBJ1-2 TRBV6-6 CASSYRLDFTGGIGYTF TGTGCCAGCAGTTACCGACTCGATTTTACAGGGGGAATTGGCTACACCTTC
NA NA TRBJ1-2 TRBV5-1 CASSLDVGASLYGYTF TGCGCCAGCAGCTTGGACGTTGGGGCATCGTTATATGGCTACACCTTC
NA TRBD1 TRBJ2-7 TRBV6-5 CASSGTPDRAYEQYF TGTGCCAGCAGTGGGACGCCGGACAGGGCCTACGAGCAGTACTTC
few NA TRBJ2-7 TRBV7-2 CASSLARRYYEQYF TGTGCCAGCAGCTTAGCGCGGCGGTACTACGAGCAGTACTTC
few NA TRBJ1-2 TRBV6-5 CASGSGYGYTF TGTGCCTCGGGGAGCGGGTATGGCTACACCTTC
NA NA TRBJ2-7 TRBV9 CASSVGPNRDYEQYF TGTGCCAGCAGCGTAGGCCCCAACCGGGACTACGAGCAGTACTTC
NA NA TRBJ1-1 TRBV29-1 CSVKNTEAFF TGCAGCGTGAAAAACACTGAAGCTTTCTTT
NA TRBD1 TRBJ2-4 TRBV9 CASSVGMDRGDIQYF TGTGCCAGCAGCGTAGGGATGGACAGGGGAGACATTCAGTACTTC
NA NA TRBJ2-5 TRBV20-1 CSARDDGETQYF TGCAGTGCTAGAGACGACGGGGAGACCCAGTACTTC
NA NA TRBJ2-5 TRBV12-3/TRBV12-4 CASSPGILETQYF TGTGCCAGCAGTCCAGGGATCTTGGAGACCCAGTACTTC
NA TRBD2 TRBJ2-3 TRBV5-1 CVSSQGLAGLADTQYF TGCGTCAGCAGCCAAGGACTAGCGGGATTGGCAGATACGCAGTATTTT
many NA TRBJ2-3 TRBV14 CASSLSSSASTDTQYF TGTGCCAGCAGCCTATCATCCAGCGCAAGCACAGATACGCAGTATTTT
many TRBD1 TRBJ2-7 TRBV9 CASSPGQSSYEQYF TGTGCCAGCAGTCCGGGACAGAGCTCCTACGAGCAGTACTTC
many NA TRBJ2-7 TRBV29-1 CSVEEEGTGYEQYF TGCAGCGTTGAAGAGGAGGGGACTGGGTACGAGCAGTACTTC
NA TRBD1 TRBJ1-2 TRBV27 CASSSAPGQGEGYTF TGTGCCAGCAGTTCGGCTCCGGGACAGGGGGAAGGCTACACCTTC
NA NA TRBJ1-1 TRBV27 CASSPLDAEYTEAFF TGTGCCAGCAGTCCCTTGGACGCGGAGTACACTGAAGCTTTCTTT
few NA TRBJ2-7 TRBV6-5 CASSYSRGRSYEQYF TGTGCCAGCAGTTACTCAAGGGGTCGATCCTACGAGCAGTACTTC
NA TRBD2 TRBJ2-3 TRBV4-1 CASSPGGSGGQGDTQYF TGCGCCAGCAGCCCAGGTGGGAGCGGGGGGCAGGGGGATACGCAGTATTTT
NA NA TRBJ2-3 TRBV6-6 CASNQFFTDTQYF TGTGCCAGCAATCAGTTTTTCACAGATACGCAGTATTTT
few NA TRBJ2-3 TRBV5-1 CASSSSGNSADTQYF TGCGCCAGCAGTTCCTCAGGGAATTCCGCAGATACGCAGTATTTT
few NA TRBJ2-7 TRBV12-3/TRBV12-4 CASSPGETYEQYF TGTGCCAGCAGCCCTGGAGAAACCTACGAGCAGTACTTC
few NA TRBJ1-5 TRBV3-1 CASSQGGAPNQPQHF TGTGCCAGCAGCCAAGGGGGGGCACCCAATCAGCCCCAGCATTTT
NA TRBD2 TRBJ2-1 TRBV20-1 CSARGGSGGPRREQFF TGCAGTGCTAGAGGTGGTAGCGGGGGCCCAAGGAGGGAGCAGTTCTTC
NA NA TRBJ2-5 TRBV7-9 CASSPQNPVQGTQYF TGTGCCAGCAGCCCCCAGAATCCCGTCCAAGGGACCCAGTACTTC
NA NA TRBJ2-7 TRBV21-1 CASSKKAGRHEQYF TGTGCCAGCAGCAAGAAGGCTGGAAGGCACGAGCAGTACTTC
NA NA TRBJ1-5 TRBV6-1 CASSEVLGNNQPQHF TGTGCCAGCAGTGAAGTTCTAGGGAACAATCAGCCCCAGCATTTT
NA NA TRBJ2-2 TRBV6-2/TRBV6-3 CASSYSGGFTGELFF TGTGCCAGCAGTTACTCGGGGGGTTTCACCGGGGAGCTGTTTTTT
NA NA TRBJ2-7 TRBV6-5 CASRPNSDPNSYEQYF TGTGCCAGCAGACCTAACAGCGACCCTAATTCTTACGAGCAGTACTTC
NA NA TRBJ2-3 TRBV6-5 CASSDAGINTQYF TGTGCCAGCAGTGATGCGGGGATAAATACGCAGTATTTT
NA TRBD2 TRBJ2-7 TRBV5-1 CASSWGLVAYEQYF TGCGCCAGCAGCTGGGGACTAGTTGCCTACGAGCAGTACTTC
NA NA TRBJ1-1 TRBV7-6 CASSSMGGDAEAFF TGTGCCAGCAGCTCTATGGGGGGGGACGCTGAAGCTTTCTTT
NA TRBD1 TRBJ2-5 TRBV28 CASRALDRGKTQYF TGTGCCAGCAGGGCTCTGGACAGGGGTAAGACCCAGTACTTC
NA NA TRBJ1-2 TRBV5-1 CASSLTEFYDGYTF TGCGCCAGCAGCTTAACAGAGTTCTATGATGGCTACACCTTC
NA TRBD2 TRBJ2-3 TRBV20-1 CSAGTSGTDTQYF TGCAGTGCTGGGACTAGCGGCACAGATACGCAGTATTTT
NA NA TRBJ2-2 TRBV20-1 CSASRGQDTGELFF TGCAGTGCTAGCCGGGGGCAGGACACCGGGGAGCTGTTTTTT
NA TRBD2 TRBJ2-3 TRBV7-2 CASSRGLPTGTQYF TGTGCCAGCAGCCGGGGACTACCCACAGGTACGCAGTATTTT
few NA TRBJ2-1 TRBV20-1 CSARVQGGWEQFF TGCAGTGCTAGAGTCCAAGGGGGGTGGGAGCAGTTCTTC
NA NA TRBJ2-3 TRBV29-1 CSVEFCGVKGTDTQYF TGCAGCGTTGAGTTTTGCGGGGTAAAGGGTACAGATACGCAGTATTTT
NA TRBD1 TRBJ2-7 TRBV18 CASSPRTGYSSYEQYF TGTGCCAGCTCACCAAGGACAGGTTACAGCTCCTACGAGCAGTACTTC
NA TRBD1 TRBJ1-1 TRBV27 CAGSSTGWNTEAFF TGTGCCGGCAGTTCGACAGGGTGGAACACTGAAGCTTTCTTT
NA TRBD1 TRBJ2-7 TRBV6-5 CASSYLGQGGEQYF TGTGCCAGCAGTTACCTGGGACAGGGGGGAGAGCAGTACTTC
once NA TRBJ2-7 TRBV28 CASISVDSLKQYF TGTGCCAGCATTTCGGTAGACAGTTTGAAGCAGTACTTC
NA TRBD2 TRBJ2-5 TRBV5-1 CASSLEGLAIRGSYNEQYF TGCGCCAGCAGCTTGGAAGGACTAGCGATAAGGGGCTCCTACAATGAGCAGTACTTC
NA NA TRBJ2-2 TRBV5-1 CASSLDASNTGELFF TGCGCCAGCAGCTTGGACGCCTCGAACACCGGGGAGCTGTTTTTT
NA NA TRBJ1-5 TRBV6-6 CASRNQGNEQPQHF TGTGCCAGCAGAAATCAGGGGAACGAACAGCCCCAGCATTTT